Listed below are T cell receptor beta chains from one sample, sequenced in a study of shared clonotypes between healthy human individuals. The assay was immunoSEQ multiplex PCR, and TCRdb's table has in-frame clones only and misses some. Here the sample spans more than 2 million clones, approximately 95% being singletons. The specimen sequenced was naive CD8+ T cells sorted from blood. The receptors shown here come from a man younger than 30 in good health. The CDR3 runs from the conserved cysteine through the conserved F or W. The D gene is left open where the match is weak. Clone size is not always given. Where it is, it says once, few, many or a class for expanded clones.

TRBV4-3	.	TRBJ2-7	.	CASSRLGGDYEQYF	TGCGCCAGCAGTCGGTTAGGGGGGGACTACGAGCAGTACTTC
TRBV28	TRBD1	TRBJ1-2	once	CASSTDRETIYDYGYTF	TGTGCCAGCAGTACAGACAGGGAGACGATTTATGACTATGGCTACACCTTC
TRBV7-9	TRBD1	TRBJ2-1	.	CASSYLQGAGLFNEQFF	TGTGCCAGCAGCTATTTACAGGGGGCAGGTCTATTCAATGAGCAGTTCTTC
TRBV28	TRBD2	TRBJ2-2	.	CASSSLIEGLAGVNTGELFF	TGTGCCAGCAGTTCCTTAATTGAGGGACTAGCGGGGGTGAACACCGGGGAGCTGTTTTTT
TRBV2	TRBD1	TRBJ2-3	.	CASSYRDRGADTQYF	TGTGCCAGCAGTTACCGGGACAGGGGGGCAGATACGCAGTATTTT
TRBV11-2	.	TRBJ2-1	.	CASSLVGTYNEQFF	TGTGCCAGCAGCTTAGTAGGGACCTACAATGAGCAGTTCTTC
TRBV5-6	TRBD1	TRBJ1-6	.	CASSLETGEYNSPLHF	TGTGCCAGCAGCCTGGAGACAGGGGAGTATAATTCACCCCTCCACTTT
TRBV4-1	TRBD2	TRBJ2-7	.	CASSQLPGGRNEQYF	TGCGCCAGCAGCCAATTACCGGGGGGTCGCAACGAGCAGTACTTC
TRBV2	.	TRBJ2-7	.	CASSAADGSYEQYF	TGTGCCAGCAGTGCCGCGGACGGCTCCTACGAGCAGTACTTC
TRBV6-1	.	TRBJ2-7	.	CASSFGQLGYEQYF	TGTGCCAGCAGTTTTGGACAGCTAGGCTACGAGCAGTACTTC
TRBV7-9	.	TRBJ2-1	.	CASSLQGYEQFF	TGTGCCAGCAGCTTACAAGGTTATGAGCAGTTCTTC
TRBV19	.	TRBJ2-7	.	CASSMGFSRRGPYEQYF	TGTGCCAGTAGTATGGGGTTTTCGCGCAGGGGACCCTACGAGCAGTACTTC
TRBV6-6	.	TRBJ2-5	.	CASSYPGVEETQYF	TGTGCCAGCAGTTACCCGGGGGTGGAAGAGACCCAGTACTTC
TRBV9	.	TRBJ2-1	.	CASEGGTIPGNEQFF	TGTGCCAGTGAGGGGGGAACCATACCTGGAAATGAGCAGTTCTTC
TRBV29-1	.	TRBJ2-4	.	CSVWGLGLDKNIQYF	TGCAGCGTTTGGGGATTGGGGCTAGACAAAAACATTCAGTACTTC
TRBV5-6	.	TRBJ2-7	.	CASSPGRGGSSYEQYF	TGTGCCAGCAGCCCAGGCCGTGGGGGGAGCTCCTACGAGCAGTACTTC
TRBV6-5	.	TRBJ2-1	.	CASSYSRTAYNEQFF	TGTGCCAGCAGTTACTCTAGGACAGCTTACAATGAGCAGTTCTTC
TRBV27	TRBD1	TRBJ1-2	.	CASSPTGLGFGYTF	TGTGCCAGCAGTCCGACAGGGTTGGGGTTTGGCTACACCTTC
TRBV27	TRBD1	TRBJ1-2	.	CASSAGTGGSNGYTF	TGTGCCAGCAGTGCCGGGACAGGGGGTTCAAATGGCTACACCTTC
TRBV4-1	TRBD1	TRBJ1-1	.	CASSQGPWGQALNTEAFF	TGCGCCAGCAGCCAAGGGCCCTGGGGACAGGCGCTGAACACTGAAGCTTTCTTT
TRBV27	TRBD1	TRBJ1-1	.	CASSLIQGEKAFF	TGTGCCAGCAGTTTAATACAGGGGGAGAAAGCTTTCTTT
TRBV4-3	.	TRBJ2-5	.	CASSQDRVQETQYF	TGCGCCAGCAGCCAAGATAGGGTCCAAGAGACCCAGTACTTC
TRBV10-2	TRBD1	TRBJ2-3	once	CASYRGATDTQYF	TGCGCCAGTTACAGGGGTGCTACAGATACGCAGTATTTT
TRBV7-2	.	TRBJ2-3	.	CASTVIGDTQYF	TGTGCCAGCACGGTGATTGGGGATACGCAGTATTTT
TRBV7-9	TRBD1	TRBJ1-1	once	CASSLTGVGPEAFF	TGTGCCAGCAGCTTAACAGGGGTAGGGCCTGAAGCTTTCTTT
TRBV11-2	.	TRBJ2-2	.	CASSDRTGELFF	TGTGCCAGCAGCGATAGGACCGGGGAGCTGTTTTTT
TRBV9	.	TRBJ2-1	once	CASHGGGSYNEQFF	TGTGCCAGCCACGGGGGAGGCTCCTACAATGAGCAGTTCTTC
TRBV2	.	TRBJ1-5	.	CASTRSGVQPQHF	TGTGCCAGCACCCGATCAGGGGTTCAGCCCCAGCATTTT
TRBV2	.	TRBJ2-7	.	CASSEGGPAEYF	TGTGCCAGCAGTGAAGGAGGACCAGCCGAGTACTTC
TRBV14	TRBD1	TRBJ1-1	.	CASSPQGENTEAFF	TGTGCCAGCAGCCCCCAGGGGGAGAACACTGAAGCTTTCTTT
TRBV4-2	.	TRBJ2-1	.	CASSQDRQPAAYNEQFF	TGTGCCAGCAGCCAAGATCGTCAACCCGCCGCCTACAATGAGCAGTTCTTC
TRBV16	TRBD2	TRBJ2-7	once	CASSQSGTRDPYEQYF	TGTGCCAGCAGCCAATCGGGGACTAGAGATCCCTACGAGCAGTACTTC
TRBV7-3	.	TRBJ2-3	.	CASSITGHPGTDTQYF	TGTGCCAGCAGCATCACGGGACACCCAGGCACAGATACGCAGTATTTT
TRBV5-8	TRBD1	TRBJ2-5	.	CASSHESGGTQYF	TGTGCCAGCAGCCACGAGTCAGGGGGGACCCAGTACTTC
TRBV18	.	TRBJ1-5	.	CASSLDQYSNQPQHF	TGTGCCAGCTCACTGGACCAATATAGCAATCAGCCCCAGCATTTT
TRBV28	.	TRBJ2-7	.	CASSPDSLISYEQYF	TGTGCCAGCAGTCCAGACAGTCTGATTTCCTACGAGCAGTACTTC
TRBV6-5	.	TRBJ2-5	.	CASSYLPPGQETQYF	TGTGCCAGCAGTTACCTTCCACCAGGCCAAGAGACCCAGTACTTC
TRBV6-5	TRBD1	TRBJ2-1	.	CASSSRDRGLWNEQFF	TGTGCCAGCAGTTCCCGGGACAGGGGGCTCTGGAATGAGCAGTTCTTC
TRBV6-1	.	TRBJ1-1	.	CASSAGWGTEAFF	TGTGCCAGCAGCGCAGGTTGGGGAACTGAAGCTTTCTTT
TRBV2	.	TRBJ2-2	.	CASLAEAGELFF	TGTGCCAGCCTGGCGGAAGCCGGGGAGCTGTTTTTT
TRBV5-8	.	TRBJ2-2	.	CASTTVGGFGNTGELFF	TGTGCCAGCACCACTGTTGGTGGGTTCGGGAACACCGGGGAGCTGTTTTTT
TRBV11-2	TRBD1	TRBJ2-2	.	CASSLTGQGAGGELFF	TGTGCCAGCAGCTTAACGGGGCAGGGGGCCGGCGGGGAGCTGTTTTTT
TRBV7-4	TRBD1	TRBJ2-7	few	CASSSSLTGGPLYEQYF	TGTGCCAGCAGCTCCTCGCTCACAGGGGGCCCCCTCTACGAGCAGTACTTC
TRBV7-8	.	TRBJ2-3	.	CASSFSRDTQYF	TGTGCCAGCAGCTTTAGTAGAGATACGCAGTATTTT
TRBV6-1	.	TRBJ2-7	.	CASSEGWSYEQYF	TGTGCCAGCAGTGAAGGATGGAGTTACGAGCAGTACTTC
TRBV7-6	.	TRBJ2-7	.	CASSSRDASYEQYF	TGTGCCAGCAGCTCCCGGGACGCTTCCTACGAGCAGTACTTC
TRBV5-1	TRBD1	TRBJ1-2	once	CASSSERQGANYGYTF	TGCGCCAGCAGCTCGGAGAGACAGGGGGCTAACTATGGCTACACCTTC
TRBV9	TRBD2	TRBJ2-1	.	CASSFAGTSSSEQFF	TGTGCCAGCAGCTTTGCGGGGACTAGTAGTAGTGAGCAGTTCTTC
TRBV13	TRBD2	TRBJ2-7	.	CASSTQTSGGTYEQYF	TGTGCCAGCAGCACGCAGACTAGCGGAGGAACCTACGAGCAGTACTTC
TRBV15	.	TRBJ2-7	.	CATSPQGFPAYEQYF	TGTGCCACCAGCCCCCAGGGTTTTCCTGCCTACGAGCAGTACTTC
TRBV5-1	.	TRBJ1-5	once	CASSLDGHPDQPQHF	TGCGCCAGCAGCCTGGACGGCCACCCCGATCAGCCCCAGCATTTT
TRBV4-1	.	TRBJ1-3	.	CASSQEGAPHSGNTIYF	TGCGCCAGCAGCCAAGAGGGGGCCCCTCACTCTGGAAACACCATATATTTT
TRBV6-6	.	TRBJ2-4	.	CASRERPPGNIQYF	TGTGCCAGCAGGGAGCGGCCTCCGGGGAACATTCAGTACTTC
TRBV6-6	.	TRBJ1-1	.	CASSVGTEAFF	TGTGCCAGCAGTGTAGGGACTGAAGCTTTCTTT
TRBV2	.	TRBJ2-5	.	CASLGRRQETQYF	TGTGCCAGCCTAGGCCGGCGCCAAGAGACCCAGTACTTC
TRBV9	TRBD2	TRBJ2-7	.	CASSSSGTTHYEQYF	TGTGCCAGCAGTTCGAGCGGGACTACCCACTACGAGCAGTACTTC
TRBV30	TRBD1	TRBJ2-5	.	CAWSPDRGQTQYF	TGTGCCTGGAGCCCGGACAGGGGGCAGACCCAGTACTTC
TRBV4-1	TRBD1	TRBJ2-7	.	CASSQQGVSYEQYF	TGCGCCAGCAGCCAACAGGGGGTCTCCTACGAGCAGTACTTC
TRBV30	TRBD1	TRBJ2-3	once	CASDRGADTQYF	TGTGCCAGCGACAGGGGAGCAGATACGCAGTATTTT
TRBV2	TRBD2	TRBJ2-3	.	CASSVISGLAGGYTDTQYF	TGTGCCAGCAGTGTTATCTCAGGACTAGCGGGGGGGTACACAGATACGCAGTATTTT